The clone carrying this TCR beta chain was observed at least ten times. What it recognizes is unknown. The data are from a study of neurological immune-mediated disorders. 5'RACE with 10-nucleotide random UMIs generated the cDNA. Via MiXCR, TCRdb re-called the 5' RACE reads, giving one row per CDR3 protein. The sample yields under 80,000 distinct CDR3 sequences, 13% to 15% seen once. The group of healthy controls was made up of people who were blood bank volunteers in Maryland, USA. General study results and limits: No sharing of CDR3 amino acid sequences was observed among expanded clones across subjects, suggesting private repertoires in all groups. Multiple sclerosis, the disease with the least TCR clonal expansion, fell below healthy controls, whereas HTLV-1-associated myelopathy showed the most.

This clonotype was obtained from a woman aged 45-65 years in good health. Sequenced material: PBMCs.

The CDR3 sequence: CASSQETEQFF. The CDR3 nucleotides read TGTGCCAGCAGCCAAGAGACTGAGCAGTTCTTC. This rearrangement joins TRBV3-1 to TRBJ2-1; D gene ambiguous. The CDR3 totals 11 residues. The germline gives CDR1 LGHDT, CDR2 YNNKEL (reference sequence). Between the trimmed V and J ends, which lost 0 bases and 9 bases, there was a span of 3 bases.